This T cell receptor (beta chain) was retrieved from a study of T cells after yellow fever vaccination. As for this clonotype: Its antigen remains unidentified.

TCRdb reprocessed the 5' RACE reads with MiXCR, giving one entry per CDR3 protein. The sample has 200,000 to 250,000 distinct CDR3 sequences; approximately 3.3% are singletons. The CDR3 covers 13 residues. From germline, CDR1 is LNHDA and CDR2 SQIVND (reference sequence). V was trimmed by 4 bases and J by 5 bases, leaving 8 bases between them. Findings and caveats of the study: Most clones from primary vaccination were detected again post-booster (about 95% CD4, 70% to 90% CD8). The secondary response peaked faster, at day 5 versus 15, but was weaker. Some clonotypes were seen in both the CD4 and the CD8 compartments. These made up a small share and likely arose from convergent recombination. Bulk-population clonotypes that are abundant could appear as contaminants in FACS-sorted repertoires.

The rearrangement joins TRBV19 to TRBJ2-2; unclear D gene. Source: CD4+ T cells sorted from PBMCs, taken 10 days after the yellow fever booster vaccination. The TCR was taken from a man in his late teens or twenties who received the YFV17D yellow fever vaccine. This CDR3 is CASSTDNTGELFF. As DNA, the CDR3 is TGTGCCAGTAGTACAGACAATACCGGGGAGCTGTTTTTT.